The 18 T cell receptor beta chains below all came from one sample that was sequenced in a study of control samples from healthy donors and cancer patients. Data came from immunoSEQ multiplex PCR; TCRdb stores just in-frame clones and leaves some out. The profile covers 95,000 to 150,000 clones, with approximately 90% appearing a single time and approximately 7.8% taken by the ten largest. Sequenced: blood. All receptors derive from a woman aged 18-29 years in good health.

This clone occurred a few times. The V gene is TRBV12-3 or TRBV12-4, the J gene TRBJ1-2; TRBD1 matches at 7 bases. V trimming: 4 bases; J trimming: 8 bases; junction bases outside the gene matches: 4. This CDR3 region has 12 residues. CDR3 amino acids: CASSYRGGGYTF. In DNA form, the CDR3 reads TGTGCCAGCAGTTACAGGGGAGGCGGCTACACCTTC.

The chain is built from TRBV5-6 and TRBJ1-2, with 9 bases lining up with TRBD1. CDR3 length: 14 residues. Germline values: CDR1 SGHDT, CDR2 YYEEEE. V lost 1 base, J lost 7 bases, and 5 bases stayed unmatched. In nucleotides, the CDR3 is TGTGCCAGCAGCTTGTTAACAGGGGGCCGTGGCTACACCTTC. Translated, it gives CASSLLTGGRGYTF.

V usage is TRBV19 and J usage is TRBJ1-5, with 7 bases that match TRBD1. Per the germline V gene, CDR1 is LNHDA and CDR2 is SQIVND (reference sequence). The CDR3 is made up of 15 amino acids. The trim removed 2 bases at V and 2 bases at J, leaving 3 bases unmatched. The chain's CDR3 is CASSITGEGNQPQHF. Written as DNA, the CDR3 is TGTGCCAGTAGTATAACAGGGGAGGGCAATCAGCCCCAGCATTTT.

This rearrangement joins TRBV3-1 (or the pseudogene TRBV3-2) to TRBJ2-1; D is possibly TRBD2 (5 bases). CDR3 length: 16 residues. V shed 4 bases and J shed 4 bases, with 17 bases lying between them. In germline, CDR1 is LGHDT, CDR2 YNNKEL (reference sequence). The CDR3 coding sequence is TGTGCCAGCAGCCTAGGGTCTAGCCAGCCTTACAATGAGCAGTTCTTC. This translates into CASSLGSSQPYNEQFF.

The rearrangement uses TRBV7-9 and TRBJ2-7; D is uncertain. This CDR3 comprises 13 residues. V was trimmed by 2 bases and J by 5 bases, leaving 10 bases between them. Looked up from germline, CDR1 is SEHNR and CDR2 is FQNEAQ (reference sequence). CDR3 in DNA: TGTGCCAGCAGCTTACCCCCTGTAGACGAGCAGTACTTC. Translating it yields CASSLPPVDEQYF.

V usage is TRBV18 and J usage is TRBJ2-2, with D unclear. This CDR3 spans 14 amino acids. With 2 bases removed from V and 6 bases from J, the gap between germline ends came to 10 bases. Per the germline V gene, CDR1 is KGHSH and CDR2 is LQKENI. The CDR3 DNA reads TGTGCCAGCTCACCAGGGGTCGGTGCCGGGGAGCTGTTTTTT. It is translated as CASSPGVGAGELFF.

The chain uses TRBV7-3 and TRBJ1-1; D remains unclear. Trimming stripped 3 bases from V and 4 bases from J, with 12 bases between. This CDR3 contains 14 residues. Germline lookup yields CDR1 SGHTA and CDR2 FQGTGA. The CDR3: CASSLEGRGTEAFF. CDR3 in DNA: TGTGCCAGCAGCTTGGAGGGCCGCGGCACTGAAGCTTTCTTT.

This rearrangement joins TRBV28 to TRBJ1-3, with no clear D. The CDR3 is 12 residues long. Germline loops: CDR1 MDHEN, CDR2 SYDVKM. The V end lost 7 bases, the J end lost 9 bases, and 13 bases lay between the germline ends. The CDR3 spells CASTSTLPTIYF. The CDR3 nucleotides are TGTGCCAGCACCTCAACCCTTCCCACCATATATTTT.

This clone came up once. The chain carries TRBV5-1 and TRBJ1-1; tentatively, D is TRBD1 (5 bases). Trimming cost V 5 bases and J 1 base, with 15 bases left between them. The CDR3 is 15 amino acids. Germline CDR1 reads SGHRS; CDR2 reads YFSETQ. As DNA, the CDR3 is TGCGCCAGCAGTTGGGCTCAGGGACGGAACACTGAAGCTTTCTTT. Translating gives CASSWAQGRNTEAFF.

V gene TRBV12-3 or TRBV12-4 combines with J gene TRBJ2-7; no clear D gene. V was shortened by 8 bases and J by 1 base, with 9 bases between the two germline ends. This CDR3 is 12 amino acids long. This CDR3 reads CASGGRSYEQYF. The CDR3 coding sequence is TGTGCCAGCGGTGGTCGGTCCTACGAGCAGTACTTC.

The rearrangement uses TRBV24-1 and TRBJ2-2; 10 bases map to TRBD1. With 9 bases clipped from V and 4 bases from J, the junction kept 4 bases outside the gene matches. CDR1 and CDR2 (germline): KGHDR, SFDVKD. The CDR3 consists of 14 residues. The CDR3: CATARTGGTGELFF. The DNA for the CDR3 is TGTGCCACCGCCCGGACAGGGGGCACCGGGGAGCTGTTTTTT.

The J gene is TRBJ2-7, the V gene TRBV5-4; 11 positions agree with TRBD2. CDR1 SGHNT and CDR2 YYREEE come from the germline V gene (reference sequence). The CDR3 totals 13 residues. V lost 5 bases, J lost 5 bases, and 3 bases stayed unmatched. The CDR3 sequence is CASRLAGAHEQYF. CDR3 sequence (DNA): TGTGCCAGCAGACTAGCGGGGGCCCACGAGCAGTACTTC.

J is TRBJ1-1 and V is TRBV15; possible D gene TRBD1, 5 bases. V was shortened by 0 bases and J by 4 bases, with 15 bases between the two germline ends. The CDR3 contains 16 residues. Per the germline V gene, CDR1 is LNHNV and CDR2 is YYDKDF (reference sequence). CDR3 sequence: CATSRDQGRASTEAFF. The CDR3 DNA reads TGTGCCACCAGCAGAGATCAGGGTAGGGCGAGCACTGAAGCTTTCTTT. The variable domain in full, completed from reference TRBV15 and TRBJ1-1, reads DAMVIQNPRYQVTQFGKPVTLSCSQTLNHNVMYWYQQKSSQAPKLLFHYYDKDFNNEADTPDNFQSRRPNTSFCFLDIRSPGLGDTAMYLCATSRDQGRASTEAFFGQGTRLTVV.

The chain combines TRBV7-9 with TRBJ2-1; D assignment may be TRBD1 or TRBD2 (6 bases each). The CDR3 is 17 residues long. V was pared by 6 bases and J by 4 bases, with 22 bases between. Germline V gene sequence: CDR1 SEHNR, CDR2 FQNEAQ (reference sequence). CDR3 nucleotides: TGTGCCAGCAGTTCAACTACGGGGGCAGATACTTACAATGAGCAGTTCTTC. Its translation: CASSSTTGADTYNEQFF.

The chain employs TRBV5-4 and TRBJ2-5, with TRBD2 as a possible D gene (5 bases). The CDR3 is made up of 15 amino acids. V lost 0 bases to trimming and J lost 6 bases, with 15 bases between them. Germline lookup yields CDR1 SGHNT and CDR2 YYREEE (reference sequence). The CDR3 DNA reads as TGTGCCAGCAGCTTGGGTGGGAGTTTGGGAAAGACCCAGTACTTC. The encoded protein is CASSLGGSLGKTQYF.

Here the CDR3 reads CASSPRTGDTQYF. In DNA, the CDR3 is TGTGCCAGCAGCCCCAGGACGGGAGATACGCAGTATTTT. V and J are TRBV7-2 and TRBJ2-3; no reliable D call. Germline CDR1 SGHTA, CDR2 FQGNSA. The CDR3 extends over 13 amino acids. Trimming removed 5 bases from V and 5 bases from J, with 11 bases in between. The complete variable domain, with remaining parts taken from reference TRBV7-2 and TRBJ2-3, reads GAGVSQSPSNKVTEKGKDVELRCDPISGHTALYWYRQSLGQGLEFLIYFQGNSAPDKSGLPSDRFSAERTGGSVSTLTIQRTQQEDSAVYLCASSPRTGDTQYFGPGTRLTVL.

The chain has TRBV27 and TRBJ1-2; tentative D call: TRBD1 (6 bases). Germline lookup yields CDR1 MNHEY and CDR2 SMNVEV (reference sequence). V lost 5 bases to trimming and J lost 0 bases, with 10 bases between them. This CDR3 is 14 amino acids long. The CDR3 loop reads CASSDRDTNYGYTF. CDR3 nucleotides: TGTGCCAGCAGTGACCGGGACACTAACTATGGCTACACCTTC.

About this clone: A read error may be the cause here, since a much bigger clone is one base away. The chain uses TRBV7-8 and TRBJ2-3; 8 bases are a match to TRBD1. This CDR3 has 16 amino acids. Germline V lookup: CDR1 SGHVS, CDR2 FQNEAQ. DNA for the CDR3: TGTGTCAGCAGCCCCGTAGACAGGGGAAGCACAGATACGCAGTATTTT. It translates to CVSSPVDRGSTDTQYF. The complete variable domain, with remaining parts taken from reference TRBV7-8 and TRBJ2-3, reads GAGVSQSPRYKVAKRGQDVALRCDPISGHVSLFWYQQALGQGPEFLTYFQNEAQLDKSGLPSDRFFAERPEGSVSTLKIQRTQQEDSAVYLCVSSPVDRGSTDTQYFGPGTRLTVL.